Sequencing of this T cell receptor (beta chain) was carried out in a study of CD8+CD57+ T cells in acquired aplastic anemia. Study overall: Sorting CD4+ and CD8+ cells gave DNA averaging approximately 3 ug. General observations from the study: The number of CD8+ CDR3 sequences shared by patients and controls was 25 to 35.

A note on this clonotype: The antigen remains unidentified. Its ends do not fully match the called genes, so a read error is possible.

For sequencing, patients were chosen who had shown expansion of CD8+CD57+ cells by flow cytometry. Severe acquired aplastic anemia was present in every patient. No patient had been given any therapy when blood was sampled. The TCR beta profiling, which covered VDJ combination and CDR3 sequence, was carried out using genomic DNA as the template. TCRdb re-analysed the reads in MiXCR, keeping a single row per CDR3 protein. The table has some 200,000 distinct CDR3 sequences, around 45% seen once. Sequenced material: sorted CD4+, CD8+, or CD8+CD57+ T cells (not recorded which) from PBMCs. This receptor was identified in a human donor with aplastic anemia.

DNA of the CDR3: TGTGCCTCCAGCAGAGATCCTACGGTATCCTACGAGCAGTACTTC. Protein sequence: CASSRDPTVSYEQYF. V gene TRBV15 combines with J gene TRBJ2-7; D is uncertain. Germline V gives CDR1 LNHNV, CDR2 YYDKDF (reference sequence). The CDR3 covers 15 residues.